This TCR beta chain stems from a study of cytomegalovirus exposure and HLA in healthy donors (dated by TCRdb to about 2017). About the study as a whole: An earlier analysis of approximately 550 of the donors reported 250 to 300 Gb of sequence data and about 100 million unique TCR beta sequences from about 179 million T cells. In a later analysis, previously published TCR beta repertoires from roughly 710 donors were re-analyzed and high-resolution HLA genotyping was added so that TCR occurrence patterns could be studied. HLA typing covered class I and class II loci at four-digit resolution. The study profiled the T cell repertoires of 550 to 700 subjects by immunosequencing and related them to cytomegalovirus serostatus. High-throughput TCR immunosequencing, statistical association of individual TCRs with disease status, and machine learning were combined to predict cytomegalovirus infection status. The genetic ancestry cluster associated with self-reported Caucasian donors included around 76% of the 300 to 400 genotyped donors. The number of typed donors differed by locus: roughly 629-630 for A, B, C, DRB1 and DQB1; 500 to 550 for DQA1; around 580 for DPA1; and around 470 for DPB1. Among a few hundred genotyped donors of the cohort, an average of 235,054 unique TCR beta nucleotide sequences were sequenced per donor, around 18% of them non-productive. The aim of the study was to test whether cataloging public T cell receptors could identify signatures of past pathogen exposure. A later genetic analysis took genome-wide SNP genotypes for about 65% of the 666 donors and used that subset as a discovery cohort. To decide whether each TCR beta V gene segment behaved as functional or pseudogenic, an earlier analysis of over 500 of the donors relied on high-throughput TCR beta sequencing. In the later analysis, no new phenotypic data were used to find candidate immune exposures; instead, reliance was placed on TCR beta sequences and their occurrence across donors. Along with the roughly 700-subject first cohort, a separate validation cohort of over a hundred different subjects was used. About five DR-DQ haplotypes were treated as single units for association and clustering because of strong linkage in the cohort. Donor age, sex, ethnicity and CMV serostatus were compiled alongside the repertoire data. All discovery cohort repertoires had been generated using a single sequencing platform. An early release that covered fewer than 750 HLA-typed donors contained around 330 gigabases of sequencing data and about 93 million unique TCR sequences.

General findings and caveats noted by the study authors: Most TCR sequences were seen in very few donors, while some public TCRs were found in many individuals. Linkage disequilibrium might explain the correlated functional status among segregating V segments, but an unknown experimental factor could not be ruled out. CMV serostatus was the only immune exposure information available for the cohort. In a later analysis, several top co-occurrence clusters were reported to appear linked to parvovirus B19, influenza, CMV and Epstein-Barr virus. The classifier was reported to diagnose cytomegalovirus status with high specificity and sensitivity in both the original cohort and the validation cohort. HLA typing was unavailable for some donors at each locus, so association tests used only the typed subset. Compared with equally common non-associated chains, HLA-associated TCR beta chains in a later analysis were more clonally expanded and had lower generation probabilities. In a later analysis, most CMV-associated TCR beta chains were found to appear HLA-restricted, with HLA associations seemingly driven largely by CMV exposure. A further reported finding was that TCR beta sequences accurately predicted the HLA-A and HLA-B alleles for most subjects in the first cohort. A cluster of highly shared sequence variants was judged likely to be a technical artifact of the sequencing pipeline. In an earlier analysis of several hundred of the donors, most TCR beta V segments were observed in productive rearrangements about 90% or about 30% of the time, broadly matching IMGT annotations. Sequencing depth was assumed to be roughly uniform across donors in the presence/absence analyses, though that assumption may not hold. The authors suggested that the approach could potentially be generalized to other disease states and immunological phenotypes. An association between a missense DCLRE1C variant and V-gene and J-gene trimming of TCR beta chains was found in a later genetic analysis and replicated in an independent cohort. A total of 164 TCR beta chains were listed by the study as associated with cytomegalovirus. Three of the identified cytomegalovirus-associated TCR beta chains were confirmed in vitro to be specific for cytomegalovirus antigens. Assigning TCR associations to individual alleles was difficult when HLA alleles, especially DR and DQ, strongly co-occurred. In a later genetic analysis, fewer N-insertions in productive TCRs were reported among donors in an Asian-associated ancestry cluster than the approximately 670-donor mean. In a later analysis, around 15,000 TCR beta sequences were associated with specific HLA alleles at a false discovery rate of 0.05. The cohort was sequenced for TCR beta chains only, and without alpha or paired-chain data the features that could be detected were limited. Because counts were too low, seventeen rarely observed V segments, including chromosome 9 orphons, were excluded from the earlier analysis of several hundred of the donors. The 87-base-pair reads could not distinguish some IMGT-functional V segments, including TRBV6-2 and TRBV6-3, so those segments were excluded. According to a later analysis, TCR association rates differed among HLA loci, with DRB1 alleles showing the most associated TCRs and HLA-C alleles showing the fewest.

Worth noting for this clone: Its recognized antigen is unknown. No base-level quality is on record; no much larger clone is a single base apart.

The cohort consisted of approximately 690 healthy bone marrow donors. At the time of sampling, every cohort member was nominally healthy, though immune exposures that went unrecorded were likely present. The donor tested CMV seronegative and was one of the 352 seronegative cohort members. Every donor gave a peripheral blood sample, and the peripheral blood mononuclear cells from that sample were used for TCR beta sequencing. Genomic DNA extraction from the blood cell samples was performed with the Qiagen DNeasy Blood Extraction Kit. Reading the germline V gene gives CDR1 SGDLS and CDR2 YYNGEE. The germline ends are 10 bases apart after V is trimmed by 4 bases and J by 0 bases. Including the terminal cysteine and phenylalanine, the CDR3 comprises 14 residues. The entry retains the CDR3 DNA only, 42 bases that are in frame from base 1. The library was produced with the immunoSEQ multiplex PCR assay. For the multiplex PCR, a mixture combining 60 forward primers for TCR Vbeta segments and 13 reverse primers for TCR Jbeta segments was used. The CDR3 region of rearranged TCR beta genes was amplified from genomic DNA with a multiplex PCR assay. The Illumina HiSeq System was used to sequence the amplified TCR beta libraries as 87-base-pair reads. In the paper's pipeline: Across the roughly 670 repertoires, a later analysis counted 60 million to 90 million unique TCR beta chains, approximately 12 million of which were shared by at least two donors. To remove PCR and sequencing errors, raw reads were error-corrected and collapsed into unique sequences using a nearest-neighbor algorithm that merged closely related sequences. To assign V, D and J gene segments, CDR3 sequences were aligned to IMGT reference sequences. Each retained sequence needed at least a six-nucleotide match to both a V gene segment and a J gene segment. Rearrangements were classified as productive when the CDR3 lacked stop codons and remained in frame with V and J, and all other rearrangements were classified as non-productive. CDR3 was defined by IMGT convention, running from the second conserved V-encoded cysteine to the conserved J-encoded phenylalanine. In an earlier analysis of more than 550 of the donors, sequences lacking an unambiguous match to a single V gene segment were excluded. An earlier analysis of 587 of the donors classified V segments as functional when productive rearrangements were above 56.7% and as segregating when the standard deviation between donors was above 5%. To diagnose cytomegalovirus status from the catalog of TCR beta chain sequences, a statistical classification framework was built. In a later analysis, TCR nucleotide sequences were compared against IMGT/GENE-DB human TR gene sequences so that V and J genes could be assigned. Using the TCRdist pipeline, a later analysis assigned CDR3 sequences along with most-parsimonious VDJ recombination scenarios. In a later analysis, every TCR beta chain was defined by the combination of its CDR3 amino acid sequence and its V-gene family, and reads without a unique V-gene family were dropped. To address suspected cross-contamination and a sequencing artifact, a later analysis removed a few hundred highly shared, low-generation-probability nucleotide sequences. In a later analysis, a clonal expansion index was calculated for each public chain from normalized within-repertoire ranks of inferred template counts. Generation probabilities in a later analysis came from a VDJ recombination model fitted to out-of-frame rearrangements, and those results were checked against IGoR. In a later analysis, TCR-TCR, TCR-HLA and TCR-CMV co-occurrence was scored with hypergeometric tests, and a repertoire-size bias correction was applied to TCR pairs. A later analysis estimated false discovery rates by permuting HLA or CMV assignments 20 times. In a later analysis, co-occurring TCRs were grouped using DBSCAN, with TCRdist sequence similarity added in when clustering inside HLA-allele-positive subsets. Repertoires with fewer than 30,000 or more than 120,000 public chains were left out of co-occurrence clustering, as were about 5 repertoires with anomalous nucleotide sharing. In its TCRdb copy, this immuneACCESS table keeps in-frame sequences only and misses some clones. Where compared with another copy, unresolved V genes explain less than half of these, and the others have no known cause. V and J calls and clone size are those listed in that table; D and trimming were worked out from the DNA. Here the sample has around 150,000 clones; about four fifths occur a single time. Of the sample, around 0.99% is held by the ten largest clones.

This TCR came from a male donor in good health and CMV-seronegative. In this chain, TRBV9 is recombined with TRBJ1-1; no D gene is confidently identified. Sequenced: PBMCs. The CDR3 reads as follows: CASSPRLLNTEAFF. The nucleotide sequence reads as follows: TGTGCCAGCAGCCCTCGTCTTTTGAACACTGAAGCTTTCTTT.